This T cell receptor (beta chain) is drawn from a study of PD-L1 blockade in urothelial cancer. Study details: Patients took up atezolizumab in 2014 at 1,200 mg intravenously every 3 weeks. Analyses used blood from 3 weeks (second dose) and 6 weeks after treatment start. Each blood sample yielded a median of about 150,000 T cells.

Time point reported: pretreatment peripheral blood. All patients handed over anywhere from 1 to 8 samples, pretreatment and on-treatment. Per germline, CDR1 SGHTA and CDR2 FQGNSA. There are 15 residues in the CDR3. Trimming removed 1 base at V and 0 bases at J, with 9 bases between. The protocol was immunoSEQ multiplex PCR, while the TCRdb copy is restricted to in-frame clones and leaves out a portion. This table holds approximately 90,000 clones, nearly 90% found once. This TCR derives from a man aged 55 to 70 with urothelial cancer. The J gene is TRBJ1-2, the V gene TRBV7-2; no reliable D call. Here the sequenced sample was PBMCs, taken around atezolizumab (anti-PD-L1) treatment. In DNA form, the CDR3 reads TGTGCCAGCAGCTTAGTGTTGCAGACTAACTATGGCTACACCTTC. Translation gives CASSLVLQTNYGYTF.